The 13 T cell receptor beta chains below come from one sample, sequenced in a study of tumor and adjacent non-tumor tissue in lung cancer (dated by TCRdb to 2017 to 2018). Library preparation used multiplex PCR. Sequencing used an Illumina HiSeq 2500. TCRbeta libraries were constructed through three rounds of nested PCR with primers (Table S4) according to protocols adapted from ARM-PCR. TCRdb reran the public reads through fastp at Q25 and MiXCR, keeping productive beta chains. Rows merge per CDR3 protein into single entries with the most common DNA and genes. The sample has 120,000 to 150,000 distinct CDR3 sequences on record, around 60% of them singletons. Of the sample, over 15% falls within the top ten clones. RNA was isolated from bulk unsorted tissue, and RNA quality was assessed with a NanoDrop ND-1000 and an Agilent 2100. Sequencing was performed on lung tumor tissue. The origin of the receptors is a man aged 55 to 70 with small cell lung cancer.

This clonotype was recorded many times. In nucleotides, the CDR3 is TGTGCCAGCAGCGGGGGGACTAGCGGCACAGCCAGTCGGTTCTTC. Protein: CASSGGTSGTASRFF. J is TRBJ2-1 and V is TRBV7-8, with 11 positions matching TRBD2. From germline, CDR1 is SGHVS and CDR2 FQNEAQ. The CDR3 is 15 residues long. V shed 5 bases, J shed 15 bases, and the junction held 15 bases outside the gene matches.

This clonotype was seen a few times. CDR3 residues: CARKGPATGSFF. The CDR3, as DNA: TGTGCCAGAAAGGGCCCCGCGACCGGAAGTTTTTTT. The chain joins TRBV5-3 to TRBJ1-4; D is uncertain. TRBV5-3 is an ORF for which the function is uncertain. The CDR3 covers 12 residues. The V end lost 6 bases, the J end lost 17 bases, and 20 bases lay between the germline ends.

With respect to this clonotype: A clone one base away is much larger, so this may be a read error. The chain uses TRBV4-2 and TRBJ2-3, with D maybe TRBD1 (6 bases). CDR3 length: 17 amino acids. Germline loops: CDR1 LGHNA, CDR2 YNFKEQ. The CDR3 nucleotides are TGTGCCAGCAGCCAAGTTCAACAGGGTGGGTGGACAGATGCGCAGTATTTT. This codes for CASSQVQQGGWTDAQYF.

On this clonotype: This may be a read error, as it is one base from a much larger clone. The chain joins TRBV6-1 to TRBJ1-5; no definite D call. This CDR3 spans 14 amino acids. Looked up from germline, CDR1 is MNHNS and CDR2 is SASEGT. The CDR3 DNA follows: TGTGCCAGCGGTGAATCCCTAGGTCATCAGCCCCAGCATTTT. It codes for CASGESLGHQPQHF.

Comments on this clonotype: This may arise from a read error, as a much more abundant clone is one base away. This chain joins TRBV20-1 and TRBJ2-1; 11 nucleotides align to TRBD2. Per the germline V gene, CDR1 is DFQATT and CDR2 is SNEGSKA (reference sequence). V was clipped by 5 bases and J by 9 bases; unmatched bases: 12. The length of the CDR3 is 15 residues. The CDR3 DNA reads TGCAGTGCTCCGACCCTACTAGCGGGGGACTCTGAGCAGTTCTTC. It encodes CSAPTLLAGDSEQFF.

Comments on this clonotype: A much bigger clone sits one base away, suggesting this may be a read error. The chain links TRBV6-1 to TRBJ2-5, with no clear D. This CDR3 contains 12 residues. Deletions cut 2 bases from V and 7 bases from J, with 8 bases between. Germline assignment: CDR1 MNHNS and CDR2 SASEGT. CDR3 sequence: CASSERGGTQYF. The CDR3 DNA sequence: TGTGCCAGCAGTGAAAGAGGTGGGACCCAGTACTTC.

This CDR3 is CASSPSMYEAHAEAFF. CDR3 DNA: TGTGCCAGCAGCCCGTCCATGTATGAGGCCCACGCTGAAGCTTTCTTT. The chain carries TRBV11-3 and TRBJ1-1; D gene unclear. Germline V gene lookup returns CDR1 SGHNT and CDR2 YENEEA. This CDR3 region has 16 residues. V was trimmed by 5 bases and J by 6 bases, leaving 22 bases between them.

In its sample, this clonotype was seen a few times. This CDR3 is missing its conserved last phenylalanine or tryptophan, likely due to a read error. This chain connects TRBV20-1 to TRBJ2-2, with unresolved D. V dropped 3 bases and J dropped 0 bases, with 17 bases sitting between them. The germline V gene encodes CDR1 DFQATT and CDR2 SNEGSKA (reference sequence). The CDR3 extends over 17 amino acids. CDR3 protein: CSASPPLGRSNTGELFL. CDR3 nucleotides: TGCAGTGCTAGCCCCCCATTGGGTCGATCGAACACCGGGGAGCTGTTTCTT.

About this clonotype itself: A read error may account for a junction end that differs from germline. J is TRBJ2-3 and V is TRBV6-5; D not resolved. Germline loops: CDR1 MNHEY, CDR2 SVGAGI. The CDR3 totals 15 residues. As DNA, the CDR3 is TGTGCCAGCAGCGATGGTGCTTTTAGCATAGATACGCAGTATTTT. Its translation: CASSDGAFSIDTQYF.

For this clonotype: One end of the junction does not line up with germline, which may come from a read error. This rearrangement joins TRBV11-2 to TRBJ2-3; possibly TRBD1 or TRBD2 for D (6 bases each). Germline V gene lookup returns CDR1 SGHAT and CDR2 FQNNGV. The CDR3 loop spans 15 amino acids. The CDR3 loop reads CASSLGGIKGGTHYF. The CDR3 DNA follows: TGTGCCAGCAGCCTGGGCGGGATCAAAGGGGGTACGCATTATTTT.

Regarding this clonotype: A much larger clone lies one base from this, so it may be a read error. The V and J genes are TRBV20-1 and TRBJ1-2; D call uncertain. With 6 bases removed from V and 5 bases from J, the gap between germline ends came to 19 bases. This CDR3 spans 14 amino acids. The germline CDR1 and CDR2 sequences are DFQATT and SNEGSKA (reference sequence). DNA for the CDR3: TGCAGTGCCACCAAGGCAGTGGCGGGGTATGGCTACACCTTC. This encodes CSATKAVAGYGYTF.

Worth noting for this clonotype: The final CDR3 position lacks the conserved phenylalanine or tryptophan, pointing to a likely read error. No DNA is shown, since the ends of the CDR3 on it are uncertain; the CDR3 is the one TCRdb lists. This CDR3 reads CANSLSGDGANVLTL. V and J are TRBV11-2 and TRBJ2-6; the D segment call TRBD1 is taken from the table without a DNA check. Germline CDR1 and CDR2: SGHAT and FQNNGV. The CDR3 has 15 residues if both end residues are counted.

Regarding this clonotype: A read error may account for a junction end that differs from germline. The chain uses TRBV4-2 and TRBJ1-1, with a weak D call TRBD1 (6 bases). From germline, CDR1 is LGHNA and CDR2 YNFKEQ. The CDR3 loop spans 15 amino acids. CDR3 coding DNA: TGTGCCAGCTGCCAACTCAGGGGAGGAGGCACTGAAGCCTTCTTT. This encodes CASCQLRGGGTEAFF.